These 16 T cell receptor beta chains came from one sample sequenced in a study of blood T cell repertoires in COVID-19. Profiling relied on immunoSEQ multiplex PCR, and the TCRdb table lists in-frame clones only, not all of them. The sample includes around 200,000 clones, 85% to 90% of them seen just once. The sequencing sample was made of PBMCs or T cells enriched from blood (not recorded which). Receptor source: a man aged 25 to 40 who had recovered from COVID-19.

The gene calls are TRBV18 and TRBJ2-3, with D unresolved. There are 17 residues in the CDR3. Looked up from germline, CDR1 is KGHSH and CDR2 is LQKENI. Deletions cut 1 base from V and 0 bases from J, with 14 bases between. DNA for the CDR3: TGTGCCAGCTCACCACAGGAAAGGCTCGGGAGCACAGATACGCAGTATTTT. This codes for CASSPQERLGSTDTQYF.

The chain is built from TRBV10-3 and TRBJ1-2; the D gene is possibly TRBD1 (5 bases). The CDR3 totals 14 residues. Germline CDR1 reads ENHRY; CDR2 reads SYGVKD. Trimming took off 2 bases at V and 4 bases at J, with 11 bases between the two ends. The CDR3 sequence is CAISEPDNLYGYTF. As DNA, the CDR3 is TGTGCCATCAGTGAGCCGGACAACCTCTATGGCTACACCTTC.

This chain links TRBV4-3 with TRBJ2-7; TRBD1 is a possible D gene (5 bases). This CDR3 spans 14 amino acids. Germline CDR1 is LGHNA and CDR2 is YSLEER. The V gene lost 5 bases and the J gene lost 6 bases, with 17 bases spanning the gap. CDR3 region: CASSESEGRGEQYF. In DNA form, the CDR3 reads TGCGCCAGCAGCGAAAGTGAAGGAAGGGGCGAGCAGTACTTC.

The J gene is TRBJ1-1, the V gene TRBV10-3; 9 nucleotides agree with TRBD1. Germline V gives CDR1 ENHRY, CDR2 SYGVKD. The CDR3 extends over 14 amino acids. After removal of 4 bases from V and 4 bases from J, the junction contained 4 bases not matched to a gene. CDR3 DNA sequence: TGTGCCATCAGTGCAACAGGGGGCTTCACTGAAGCTTTCTTT. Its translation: CAISATGGFTEAFF.

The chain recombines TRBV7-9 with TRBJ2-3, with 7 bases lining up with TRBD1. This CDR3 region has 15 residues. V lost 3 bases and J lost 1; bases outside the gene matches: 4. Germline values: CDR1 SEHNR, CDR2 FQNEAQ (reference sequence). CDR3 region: CASSFNRGGTDTQYF. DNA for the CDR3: TGTGCCAGCAGCTTTAACAGGGGCGGCACAGATACGCAGTATTTT.

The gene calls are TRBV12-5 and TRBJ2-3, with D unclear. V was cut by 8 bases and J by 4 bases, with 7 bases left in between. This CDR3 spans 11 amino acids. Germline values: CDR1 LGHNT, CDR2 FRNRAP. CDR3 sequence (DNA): TGTGCTAGTTCCGCAGCAGATACGCAGTATTTT. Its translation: CASSAADTQYF.

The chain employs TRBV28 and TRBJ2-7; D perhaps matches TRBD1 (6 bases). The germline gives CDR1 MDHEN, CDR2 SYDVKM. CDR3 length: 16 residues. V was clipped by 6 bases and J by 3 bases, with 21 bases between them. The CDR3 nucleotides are TGTGCCAGCAGCCCCAGGCTGCGGACAGCCCTCTACGAGCAGTACTTC. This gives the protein CASSPRLRTALYEQYF.

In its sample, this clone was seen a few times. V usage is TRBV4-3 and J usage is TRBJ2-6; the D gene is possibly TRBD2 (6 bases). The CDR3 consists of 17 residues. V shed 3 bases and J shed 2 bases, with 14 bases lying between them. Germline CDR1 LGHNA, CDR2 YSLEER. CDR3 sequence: CASSQNLGGAGANVLTF. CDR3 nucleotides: TGCGCCAGCAGCCAGAATTTAGGCGGGGCTGGGGCCAACGTCCTGACTTTC.

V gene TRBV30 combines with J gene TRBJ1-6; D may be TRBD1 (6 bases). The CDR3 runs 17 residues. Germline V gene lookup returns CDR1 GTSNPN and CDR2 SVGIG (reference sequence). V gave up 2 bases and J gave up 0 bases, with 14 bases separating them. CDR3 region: CAWSPGQTSSYNSPLHF. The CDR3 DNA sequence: TGTGCCTGGAGTCCCGGACAGACGAGCTCCTATAATTCACCCCTCCACTTT.

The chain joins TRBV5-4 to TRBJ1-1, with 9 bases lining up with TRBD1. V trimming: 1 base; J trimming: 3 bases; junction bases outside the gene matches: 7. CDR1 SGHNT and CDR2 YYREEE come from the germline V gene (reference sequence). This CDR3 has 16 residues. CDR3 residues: CASSLIRTGEDTEAFF. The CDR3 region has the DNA TGTGCCAGCAGCTTGATCCGGACAGGGGAGGACACTGAAGCTTTCTTT.

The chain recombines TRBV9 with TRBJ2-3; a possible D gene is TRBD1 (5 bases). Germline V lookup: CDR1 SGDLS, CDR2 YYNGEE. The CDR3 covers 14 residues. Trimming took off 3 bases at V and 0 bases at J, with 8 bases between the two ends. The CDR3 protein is CASSETESTDTQYF. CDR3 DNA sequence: TGTGCCAGCAGCGAGACAGAAAGCACAGATACGCAGTATTTT.

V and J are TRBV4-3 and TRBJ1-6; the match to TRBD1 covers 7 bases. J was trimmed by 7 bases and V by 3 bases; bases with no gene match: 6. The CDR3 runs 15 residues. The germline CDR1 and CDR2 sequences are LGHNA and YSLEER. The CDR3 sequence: CASSQNRGWNSPLHF. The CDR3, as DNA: TGCGCCAGCAGCCAGAACAGGGGTTGGAATTCACCCCTCCACTTT.

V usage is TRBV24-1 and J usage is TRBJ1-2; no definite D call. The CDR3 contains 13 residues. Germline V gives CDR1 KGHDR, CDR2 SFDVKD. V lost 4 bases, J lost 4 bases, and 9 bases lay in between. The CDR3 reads CATSDPGIYGYTF. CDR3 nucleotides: TGTGCCACCAGTGACCCGGGGATCTATGGCTACACCTTC.

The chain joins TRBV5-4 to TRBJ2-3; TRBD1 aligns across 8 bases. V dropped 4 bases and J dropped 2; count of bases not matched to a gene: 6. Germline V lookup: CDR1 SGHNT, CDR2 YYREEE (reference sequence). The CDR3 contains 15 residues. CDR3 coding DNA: TGTGCCAGCAGCAAAAGGACAGGGAACACAGATACGCAGTATTTT. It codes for CASSKRTGNTDTQYF.

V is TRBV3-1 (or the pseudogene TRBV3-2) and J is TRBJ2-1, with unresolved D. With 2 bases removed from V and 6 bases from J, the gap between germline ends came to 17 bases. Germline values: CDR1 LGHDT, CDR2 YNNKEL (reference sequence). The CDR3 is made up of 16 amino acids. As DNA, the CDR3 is TGTGCCAGCAGCCAAAACGGCGGTCTTAGTGTCAATGAGCAGTTCTTC. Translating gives CASSQNGGLSVNEQFF.

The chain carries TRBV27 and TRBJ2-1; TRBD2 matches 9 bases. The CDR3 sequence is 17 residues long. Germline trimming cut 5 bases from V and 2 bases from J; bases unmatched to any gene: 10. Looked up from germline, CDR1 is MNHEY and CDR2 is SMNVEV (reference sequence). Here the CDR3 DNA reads TGTGCCAGCAGTACTACCCTGGCTAGCGGGACCTACAATGAGCAGTTCTTC. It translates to CASSTTLASGTYNEQFF.